The present T cell receptor (beta chain) was sequenced within a study of tumor-infiltrating lymphocytes in oesophageal squamous cell carcinoma. TCRdb fed the PCR reads into MiXCR, producing one record per CDR3 protein. The sample has 20,000 to 25,000 distinct CDR3 sequences; 35% to 45% are singletons. This clonotype came up many times. The sequence was obtained from a male donor with esophageal squamous cell carcinoma. The material sequenced was esophageal tumor tissue.

The CDR3 protein is CASSQKTGGTQPQHF. DNA for the CDR3: TGTGCCAGCAGCCAAAAAACAGGGGGAACTCAGCCCCAGCATTTT. V gene TRBV6-1 combines with J gene TRBJ1-5; 8 nucleotides align to TRBD1. V dropped 6 bases and J dropped 6; count of bases not matched to a gene: 10. This CDR3 region has 15 residues. Looked up from germline, CDR1 is MNHNS and CDR2 is SASEGT.